This T cell receptor (beta chain) was sequenced during a study of control samples from healthy donors and cancer patients. Assay: immunoSEQ multiplex PCR; the TCRdb copy retains only in-frame clones and omits some. The data hold about 130,000 clones, with over 90% observed a single time. This clonotype was obtained from a man aged 60-69 years with colorectal cancer. Sequenced input: PBMCs.

This chain's CDR3 is CASSRSGTSGDYEQFF. The CDR3 DNA reads TGTGCCAGCAGCCGTTCGGGGACTAGCGGGGATTATGAGCAGTTCTTC. The chain recombines TRBV11-2 with TRBJ2-1, with 13 bases identical to TRBD2. The CDR3 sequence is 16 residues long. With V trimmed by 5 bases and J by 8 bases, 9 bases remained unmatched. Germline V gene data show CDR1 as SGHAT and CDR2 as FQNNGV.